These 4 T cell receptor beta chains share one sample of origin, sequenced in a study of immune evolution from preneoplasia to lung adenocarcinoma. The repertoire was sequenced with immunoSEQ multiplex PCR; TCRdb's copy has only in-frame clones and lacks some. The table lists 15,000 to 20,000 clones, 80% to 90% of them singletons, with 2.5% to 3% in the top ten. Specimen: FFPE invasive lung adenocarcinoma tissue. The receptors come from a person aged 65-85 years with invasive lung adenocarcinoma.

V and J are TRBV5-4 and TRBJ2-6; D uncertain. V lost 10 bases and J lost 0, with 2 bases in between. The CDR3 loop spans 11 amino acids. The germline CDR1 and CDR2 sequences are SGHNT and YYREEE (reference sequence). CDR3 coding DNA: TGTGCCTCCTCTGGGGCCAACGTCCTGACTTTC. Translation gives CASSGANVLTF.

The gene calls are TRBV18 and TRBJ2-7, with 9 bases aligning to TRBD2. The junction had 4 bases not matched to a gene; V was cut back by 2 bases and J by 2 bases. The CDR3 length is 15 residues. The germline gives CDR1 KGHSH, CDR2 LQKENI. CDR3 loop: CASSPGTSRTYEQYF. The CDR3 DNA is TGTGCCAGCTCACCAGGGACTAGCCGAACCTACGAGCAGTACTTC.

Comments on this clone: In the same sample, other DNA sequences code for this CDR3. The rearrangement links TRBV5-1 to TRBJ2-5; D may be TRBD2 (5 bases). Trimming pared 0 bases from V and 2 bases from J, leaving 8 bases between. The CDR3 runs to 14 residues. Looked up from germline, CDR1 is SGHRS and CDR2 is YFSETQ. The CDR3 coding sequence is TGCGCCAGCAGCTTGGTGGGCGGGCAAGAGACCCAGTACTTC. Encoded protein: CASSLVGGQETQYF.

There are a few counts of this clone. V usage is TRBV4-1 and J usage is TRBJ2-3; a weak D match, TRBD2 (7 bases). Germline V gene sequence: CDR1 MGHRA, CDR2 YSYEKL. This CDR3 comprises 16 residues. Trimming pared 6 bases from V and 1 base from J, leaving 17 bases between. CDR3 nucleotides: TGCGCCAGCAGTCGTCCTGAGGGGGGGGGCACAGATACGCAGTATTTT. Amino acids: CASSRPEGGGTDTQYF.